These T cell receptor beta chains were read from a single sample in a study of T cell repertoires in cytomegalovirus infection. TCRdb called the reads again in MiXCR, with one record for every CDR3 protein. The sample holds hundreds of thousands of distinct CDR3 sequences, approximately 25% seen once. Material for sequencing was CD8+ T cells from PBMCs. The receptors stem from a human donor in good health (CMV status not recorded). Some clones in this sample may be carry-over from other donors' samples. Both conserved end residues are part of each CDR3. D genes are given only for firm matches. Not all rows give a size; the values are once, few, many and, for expanded clones, a class.

d_call clone_size j_call v_call cdr3_aa cdr3_nt
NA many TRBJ1-5 TRBV6-6 CASSYGYSNQPQHF TGTGCCAGCAGTTACGGTTATAGCAATCAGCCCCAGCATTTT
TRBD2 few TRBJ2-1 TRBV27 CASSPGLAGGITEQFF TGTGCCAGCAGTCCCGGATTAGCGGGGGGGATTACTGAGCAGTTCTTC
NA few TRBJ2-3 TRBV20-1 CSATPSDTQYF TGCAGTGCTACGCCGTCAGATACGCAGTATTTT
TRBD1 NA TRBJ2-5 TRBV2 CASSEYRGLETQYF TGTGCCAGCAGTGAATACAGGGGGCTTGAGACCCAGTACTTC
TRBD2 NA TRBJ2-1 TRBV9 CASSRTSGGKNEQFF TGTGCCAGCAGCCGTACTAGCGGGGGTAAAAATGAGCAGTTCTTC
NA many TRBJ2-5 TRBV11-3 CASALGDQETQYF TGTGCCAGCGCCCTAGGCGACCAAGAGACCCAGTACTTC
NA NA TRBJ1-2 TRBV10-3 CATLMTGPNYGYTF TGTGCCACCCTAATGACAGGACCTAACTATGGCTACACCTTC
NA NA TRBJ2-1 TRBV3-1 CASSPENDFDEQFF TGTGCCAGCAGCCCAGAAAATGATTTCGATGAGCAGTTCTTC
NA NA TRBJ2-1 TRBV19 CTSPLRDFLLNEQFF TGTACCAGCCCCCTTCGGGACTTCCTACTCAATGAGCAGTTCTTC
TRBD1 few TRBJ2-7 TRBV18 CASSPRSWTGYYEQYF TGTGCCAGCTCACCACGCTCCTGGACAGGCTACTACGAGCAGTACTTC
TRBD2 NA TRBJ2-3 TRBV15 CATSRHLAGGSTDTQYF TGTGCCACCAGCAGGCATCTAGCGGGTGGTTCCACAGATACGCAGTATTTT
NA many TRBJ2-1 TRBV28 CASSQTVDNEQFF TGTGCCAGCAGTCAGACAGTCGACAATGAGCAGTTCTTC
NA NA TRBJ2-1 TRBV29-1 CSVEAVSSYNEQFF TGCAGCGTTGAAGCGGTTAGCTCCTACAATGAGCAGTTCTTC
NA NA TRBJ1-2 TRBV20-1 CSAREDGTYGYTF TGCAGTGCTAGAGAGGACGGGACATATGGCTACACCTTC
NA NA TRBJ1-2 TRBV29-1 CSVEDRPTYGYTF TGCAGCGTTGAAGATCGCCCTACTTATGGCTACACCTTC
TRBD2 NA TRBJ2-1 TRBV25-1 CASSGISGGVLSPYNEQFF TGTGCCAGCAGTGGGATCAGCGGGGGGGTACTCTCCCCCTACAATGAGCAGTTCTTC
NA few TRBJ2-3 TRBV10-3 CAISESTGGSKGELDTQYF TGTGCCATCAGTGAGTCGACAGGCGGTAGCAAGGGAGAGTTGGATACGCAGTATTTT
TRBD1 NA TRBJ2-7 TRBV29-1 CSVEAGTGKREQYF TGCAGCGTTGAGGCCGGGACAGGAAAGAGGGAGCAGTACTTC
TRBD1 few TRBJ2-7 TRBV20-1 CSAGQGVTYEQYF TGCAGTGCCGGACAGGGAGTCACCTACGAGCAGTACTTC
NA once TRBJ1-5 TRBV28 CAHTDTLFNQPQHF TGTGCCCATACAGACACGCTGTTCAATCAGCCCCAGCATTTT
NA many TRBJ2-7 TRBV20-1 CSARDWDSYEQYF TGCAGTGCTAGAGACTGGGACTCCTACGAGCAGTACTTC
NA many TRBJ1-2 TRBV7-9 CASSSARDMAFYGYTF TGTGCCAGCAGCTCAGCGAGGGACATGGCTTTTTATGGCTACACCTTC
TRBD1 many TRBJ2-7 TRBV6-6 CASSRGQVPYEQYF TGTGCCAGCAGCCGGGGACAGGTCCCTTACGAGCAGTACTTC
NA few TRBJ2-5 TRBV13 CASSLPAGAEETQYF TGTGCCAGCAGCCTCCCGGCGGGGGCTGAAGAGACCCAGTACTTC
TRBD1 few TRBJ2-1 TRBV6-5 CASSRDRYNEQFF TGTGCCAGCAGCCGGGACAGATACAATGAGCAGTTCTTC
NA NA TRBJ2-2 TRBV4-1 CANSPLETGELFF TGCGCCAACAGCCCCTTGGAAACCGGGGAGCTGTTTTTT
NA many TRBJ2-7 TRBV27 CASSFGGAGREQYF TGTGCCAGCAGTTTCGGCGGGGCCGGCCGCGAGCAGTACTTC
NA few TRBJ2-2 TRBV29-1 CSVPSDGGELFF TGCAGCGTTCCCTCCGACGGCGGGGAGCTGTTTTTT
NA NA TRBJ1-2 TRBV20-1 CSARDWAGTNYGYTF TGCAGTGCTAGAGATTGGGCAGGTACTAACTATGGCTACACCTTC
TRBD1 few TRBJ1-2 TRBV7-2 CASSLFPPPTGSNYGYTF TGTGCCAGCAGCTTATTCCCCCCCCCGACAGGGTCTAACTATGGCTACACCTTC
TRBD1 many TRBJ1-3 TRBV7-9 CASSLQGQDGNTIYF TGTGCCAGCAGCTTACAGGGACAGGATGGAAACACCATATATTTT
TRBD1 NA TRBJ2-3 TRBV5-1 CASSLDVGTGHARSTDTQYF TGCGCCAGCAGCTTGGATGTGGGGACAGGGCACGCCCGAAGCACAGATACGCAGTATTTT